Shown below are 30 T cell receptor beta chains from a single sample sequenced in a study of T cells in localized non-small cell lung cancer. Sequencing used immunoSEQ multiplex PCR; TCRdb keeps in-frame clones, though not all of them. Of about 19,000 clones listed, around 90% are singletons. The sample consisted of peripheral blood, taken before any cancer treatment. All receptors derive from a male donor older than 55 with stage I squamous cell lung carcinoma.

The chain joins TRBV29-1 to TRBJ2-7; 7 positions match TRBD1. Germline CDR1 is SQVTM and CDR2 is ANQGSEA. The length of the CDR3 is 15 residues. Trimming took 3 bases from V and 2 from J; bases not matched to a gene: 10. For the CDR3, the DNA is TGCAGCGTTGAGGTCTCGGGACAGATCCCCTACGAGCAGTACTTC. The encoded protein is CSVEVSGQIPYEQYF.

This sequence joins TRBV19 and TRBJ2-1; D not certain. Trimming shortened V by 2 bases and J by 0 bases, and 8 bases separated the two germline ends. The germline gives CDR1 LNHDA, CDR2 SQIVND (reference sequence). There are 15 residues in the CDR3. DNA for the CDR3: TGTGCCAGTAGTATACAAGCGTACTCCTACAATGAGCAGTTCTTC. It yields the protein CASSIQAYSYNEQFF. The variable domain in full, completed from reference TRBV19 and TRBJ2-1, reads DGGITQSPKYLFRKEGQNVTLSCEQNLNHDAMYWYRQDPGQGLRLIYYSQIVNDFQKGDIAEGYSVSREKKESFPLTVTSAQKNPTAFYLCASSIQAYSYNEQFFGPGTRLTVL.

The chain couples TRBV7-9 to TRBJ1-4; a weak D match, TRBD1 (5 bases). This CDR3 is built from 14 residues. The V end lost 6 bases, the J end lost 6 bases, and 14 bases lay between the germline ends. Per the germline V gene, CDR1 is SEHNR and CDR2 is FQNEAQ (reference sequence). CDR3 residues: CASSRDSGDEKLFF. In DNA, the CDR3 is TGTGCCAGCAGTCGGGACTCGGGAGATGAAAAACTGTTTTTT.

DNA for the CDR3: TGTGCCAGCAGTTCCGGACCGCACTACAATGAGCAGTTCTTC. It specifies CASSSGPHYNEQFF. The chain recombines TRBV28 with TRBJ2-1, with unresolved D. There are 14 residues in the CDR3. V lost 4 bases, J lost 3 bases, and 10 bases lay in between. The germline CDR1 and CDR2 sequences are MDHEN and SYDVKM.

The gene calls are TRBV27 and TRBJ2-7; D remains ambiguous. V was pared by 4 bases and J by 1 base, with 14 bases between. The V gene's germline CDR1 is MNHEY and CDR2 SMNVEV (reference sequence). This CDR3 has 15 amino acids. Here the CDR3 DNA reads TGTGCCAGCAGTTCCCTAGGGTTTGGGTCCTACGAGCAGTACTTC. As protein: CASSSLGFGSYEQYF.

This chain joins TRBV6-6 and TRBJ2-5, with D possibly being TRBD1 (7 bases). The CDR3 is 13 amino acids. Trimming shortened V by 7 bases and J by 9 bases, and 18 bases separated the two germline ends. From germline, CDR1 is MNHNY and CDR2 SVGAGI (reference sequence). The CDR3 sequence: CASTPLEGAAQYF. CDR3 DNA: TGTGCCAGCACCCCACTGGAGGGGGCGGCCCAGTACTTC.

The chain carries TRBV4-3 and TRBJ2-1, with 12 nucleotides matching TRBD1. Trimming cost V 4 bases and J 5 bases; bases outside gene matches: 6. This CDR3 region has 16 residues. Germline V gene lookup returns CDR1 LGHNA and CDR2 YSLEER. CDR3 bases: TGCGCCAGCAGCCCCGGGACAGGGGGCGGGAACAATGAGCAGTTCTTC. Translating gives CASSPGTGGGNNEQFF.

This chain links TRBV7-2 with TRBJ2-2; TRBD1 matches at 7 bases. CDR3 length: 16 amino acids. Looked up from germline, CDR1 is SGHTA and CDR2 is FQGNSA. V lost 2 bases and J lost 5; bases outside the gene matches: 8. Here the CDR3 DNA reads TGTGCCAGCAGCTTACAGGGCAGGGGGAATACCGGGGAGCTGTTTTTT. Protein sequence: CASSLQGRGNTGELFF.

This clone was seen just once. The chain has TRBV5-1 and TRBJ2-5, with D possibly TRBD1 on 6 matching bases. The length of the CDR3 is 15 residues. Germline V gene lookup returns CDR1 SGHRS and CDR2 YFSETQ. V lost 1 base, J lost 2 bases, and 12 bases lay in between. This CDR3 reads CASSLRQGKQETQYF. In DNA, the CDR3 is TGCGCCAGCAGCTTGCGGCAGGGGAAGCAAGAGACCCAGTACTTC. The whole variable domain, remainder taken from reference TRBV5-1 and TRBJ2-5, is KAGVTQTPRYLIKTRGQQVTLSCSPISGHRSVSWYQQTPGQGLQFLFEYFSETQRNKGNFPGRFSGRQFSNSRSEMNVSTLELGDSALYLCASSLRQGKQETQYFGPGTRLLVL.

The genes are TRBV7-2 and TRBJ1-2, with D perhaps TRBD1 (6 bases). CDR1 and CDR2 (germline): SGHTA, FQGNSA. This CDR3 contains 14 residues. The V end was cut by 3 bases, the J end by 5 bases, with 13 bases between. The CDR3 DNA reads TGTGCCAGCAGCTTCCTCGGACAGCCATATGGCTACACCTTC. Translation: CASSFLGQPYGYTF.

The rearrangement links TRBV4-3 to TRBJ2-6; D possibly corresponds to TRBD2 (5 bases). The CDR3 extends over 17 amino acids. Trimming removed 0 bases from V and 0 bases from J, with 9 bases in between. In germline, CDR1 is LGHNA, CDR2 YSLEER. The CDR3 here is CASSQERAASGANVLTF. CDR3 sequence (DNA): TGCGCCAGCAGCCAAGAGAGGGCCGCCTCTGGGGCCAACGTCCTGACTTTC.

This chain joins TRBV5-1 and TRBJ1-4; TRBD1 matches 8 bases. The CDR3 consists of 14 residues. From germline, CDR1 is SGHRS and CDR2 YFSETQ. With 2 bases clipped from V and 7 bases from J, the junction kept 4 bases outside the gene matches. The CDR3 coding sequence is TGCGCCAGCAGCTTCGGGACAGGAGGTGAAAAACTGTTTTTT. It specifies CASSFGTGGEKLFF. The full variable domain, rest sourced from reference TRBV5-1 and TRBJ1-4, is KAGVTQTPRYLIKTRGQQVTLSCSPISGHRSVSWYQQTPGQGLQFLFEYFSETQRNKGNFPGRFSGRQFSNSRSEMNVSTLELGDSALYLCASSFGTGGEKLFFGSGTQLSVL.

This clone was seen a few times. V usage is TRBV30 and J usage is TRBJ1-1, with TRBD1 as a possible D gene (5 bases). The CDR3 is 14 residues long. Germline V gene data show CDR1 as GTSNPN and CDR2 as SVGIG (reference sequence). V dropped 0 bases and J dropped 7 bases, with 15 bases sitting between them. CDR3 nucleotides: TGTGCCTGGAGTGTACAACCGGGGGTATTTGAAGCTTTCTTT. Its protein is CAWSVQPGVFEAFF.

This clone was counted once. The gene calls are TRBV5-4 and TRBJ2-5; 7 bases agree with TRBD2. Per the germline V gene, CDR1 is SGHNT and CDR2 is YYREEE (reference sequence). The CDR3 covers 15 residues. V lost 4 bases to trimming and J lost 4 bases; unmatched junction nucleotides: 10. The CDR3 bases are TGTGCCAGCAGCCTGGGGGGGGGATCGGGAGAGACCCAGTACTTC. Translating it yields CASSLGGGSGETQYF.

This clone was seen once. This chain connects TRBV27 to TRBJ1-2; D unresolved. Germline CDR1 and CDR2: MNHEY and SMNVEV (reference sequence). Trimming left V 5 bases short and J 1 base short, with 11 bases between. The CDR3 loop spans 14 amino acids. CDR3 amino acids: CASSPDLNNYGYTF. The CDR3 nucleotides read TGTGCCAGCAGTCCCGACCTGAATAACTATGGCTACACCTTC.

This clone was recorded once. The rearrangement links TRBV7-9 to TRBJ2-1; D tentatively reads TRBD1 or TRBD2 (5 bases each). Germline assignment: CDR1 SEHNR and CDR2 FQNEAQ (reference sequence). The V end was cut by 2 bases, the J end by 7 bases, with 15 bases between. The CDR3 has 15 residues. This chain's CDR3 is CASSLIAPGANEQFF. The CDR3 nucleotides are TGTGCCAGCAGCTTAATAGCCCCCGGGGCAAATGAGCAGTTCTTC.

The chain combines TRBV12-5 with TRBJ2-3; 7 bases align to TRBD2. The junction had 11 bases not matched to a gene; V was cut back by 6 bases and J by 5 bases. This CDR3 has 15 residues. CDR1 is LGHNT and CDR2 is FRNRAP in the germline V gene. CDR3 DNA: TGTGCTAGTGGGTTGACTAGCATGGGAGGAGATACGCAGTATTTT. Its translation: CASGLTSMGGDTQYF. The whole variable domain, remainder taken from reference TRBV12-5 and TRBJ2-3, is DARVTQTPRHKVTEMGQEVTMRCQPILGHNTVFWYRQTMMQGLELLAYFRNRAPLDDSGMPKDRFSAEMPDATLATLKIQPSEPRDSAVYFCASGLTSMGGDTQYFGPGTRLTVL.

This clone was observed a handful of times. The genes are TRBV30 and TRBJ1-1; a possible D gene is TRBD1 (6 bases). Trimming took off 5 bases at V and 4 bases at J, with 20 bases between the two ends. The CDR3 is 15 residues long. CDR1 and CDR2 (germline): GTSNPN, SVGIG (reference sequence). The CDR3 spells CAWAWQGSRGTEAFF. In DNA, the CDR3 is TGTGCCTGGGCATGGCAGGGGTCCCGGGGCACTGAAGCTTTCTTT.

The rearrangement uses TRBV5-4 and TRBJ2-3; TRBD1 matches 11 bases. Germline CDR1 SGHNT, CDR2 YYREEE (reference sequence). This CDR3 has 19 amino acids. V shed 6 bases, J shed 3 bases, and the junction held 18 bases outside the gene matches. CDR3 DNA: TGTGCCAGCATCCCCTTCCGGGACAGGGGGTCGGAGATGACAGATACGCAGTATTTT. This translates into CASIPFRDRGSEMTDTQYF. Looking up the rest from reference TRBV5-4 and TRBJ2-3 gives the full variable domain: ETGVTQSPTHLIKTRGQQVTLRCSSQSGHNTVSWYQQALGQGPQFIFQYYREEENGRGNFPPRFSGLQFPNYSSELNVNALELDDSALYLCASIPFRDRGSEMTDTQYFGPGTRLTVL.

The chain couples TRBV6-5 to TRBJ2-1; D ambiguous. Germline loops: CDR1 MNHEY, CDR2 SVGAGI. The CDR3 loop spans 15 amino acids. Trimming stripped 2 bases from V and 2 bases from J, with 10 bases between. CDR3 coding DNA: TGTGCCAGCAGTTACGGGTTGAGCCCCTACAATGAGCAGTTCTTC. It encodes CASSYGLSPYNEQFF.

This chain connects TRBV5-5 to TRBJ2-7; D uncertain. The CDR3 runs to 14 residues. Trimming pared 1 base from V and 2 bases from J, leaving 10 bases between. Germline V gene sequence: CDR1 SGHKS, CDR2 YYEKEE (reference sequence). CDR3 in amino acids: CASSLITETYEQYF. As DNA, the CDR3 is TGTGCCAGCAGCTTGATAACAGAGACCTACGAGCAGTACTTC. The whole variable domain, remainder taken from reference TRBV5-5 and TRBJ2-7, is DAGVTQSPTHLIKTRGQQVTLRCSPISGHKSVSWYQQVLGQGPQFIFQYYEKEERGRGNFPDRFSARQFPNYSSELNVNALLLGDSALYLCASSLITETYEQYFGPGTRLTVT.

The rearrangement links TRBV28 to TRBJ1-1, with D hard to call. The CDR3 has 13 residues. CDR1 is MDHEN and CDR2 is SYDVKM in the germline V gene. Trimming removed 4 bases at V and 6 bases at J, with 12 bases between. As DNA, the CDR3 is TGTGCCAGCAGTTCTCATGACTGGTCTGAAGCTTTCTTT. Translating it yields CASSSHDWSEAFF.

The DNA for the CDR3 is TGTGCCACCAGCAGAGATTTGGGGGCCGGGGAGACCCAGTACTTC. Amino acid sequence: CATSRDLGAGETQYF. The J gene is TRBJ2-5, the V gene TRBV15, with TRBD1 as a possible D gene (6 bases). Deletions cut 0 bases from V and 5 bases from J, with 13 bases between. CDR1 and CDR2 from the germline V gene are LNHNV and YYDKDF (reference sequence). There are 15 residues in the CDR3.

The CDR3 spells CASSRGGPSTDTQYF. In nucleotides, the CDR3 is TGTGCCAGTAGTAGAGGGGGCCCTAGCACAGATACGCAGTATTTT. The rearrangement uses TRBV19 and TRBJ2-3, with TRBD1 matching over 7 bases. Germline lookup yields CDR1 LNHDA and CDR2 SQIVND (reference sequence). The CDR3 runs 15 residues. J lost 0 bases, V lost 4 bases, and 4 bases had no gene match. Variable domain in full (rest from reference TRBV19 and TRBJ2-3): DGGITQSPKYLFRKEGQNVTLSCEQNLNHDAMYWYRQDPGQGLRLIYYSQIVNDFQKGDIAEGYSVSREKKESFPLTVTSAQKNPTAFYLCASSRGGPSTDTQYFGPGTRLTVL.

The chain has TRBV29-1 and TRBJ2-1; 9 bases agree with TRBD2. With 7 bases clipped from V and 0 bases from J, the junction kept 10 bases outside the gene matches. The CDR3 spans 16 residues. Per germline, CDR1 SQVTM and CDR2 ANQGSEA. CDR3 sequence: CSADGREGSSYNEQFF. DNA for the CDR3: TGCAGCGCGGATGGGCGGGAGGGCAGCTCCTACAATGAGCAGTTCTTC.

The chain is built from TRBV14 and TRBJ2-2; weak D call: TRBD1 (6 bases). V gave up 3 bases and J gave up 5 bases, with 13 bases separating them. The CDR3 consists of 15 residues. Germline-derived CDR1 and CDR2 are SGHDN and FVKESK. The CDR3 is CASSQSHRVTGELFF. The DNA for the CDR3 is TGTGCCAGCAGCCAGTCTCACAGGGTTACCGGGGAGCTGTTTTTT.

The V call is TRBV28, the J call TRBJ1-2; D is perhaps TRBD1 (5 bases). The CDR3 runs to 16 residues. V shed 3 bases and J shed 2 bases, with 16 bases lying between them. Germline-derived CDR1 and CDR2 are MDHEN and SYDVKM. The CDR3 DNA follows: TGTGCCAGCAGTTTGGGGGGAGCTCATAGGAACTATGGCTACACCTTC. It encodes CASSLGGAHRNYGYTF.

The V and J genes are TRBV9 and TRBJ2-7; D is undetermined. This CDR3 is built from 14 residues. Germline V lookup: CDR1 SGDLS, CDR2 YYNGEE. Trimming took off 0 bases at V and 0 bases at J, with 7 bases between the two ends. The CDR3 coding sequence is TGTGCCAGCAGCGTAGTTCCCCACTCCTACGAGCAGTACTTC. Translated, it gives CASSVVPHSYEQYF.

With regard to this clone: At one end the junction does not follow the germline gene, possibly because of a read error. The chain joins TRBV20-1 to TRBJ2-5, with D possibly TRBD2 on 6 matching bases. The germline gives CDR1 DFQATT, CDR2 SNEGSKA (reference sequence). The CDR3 is 11 residues long. DNA of the CDR3: TGCAGTTCTAGCGCGCAAGAGACCCAGTACTTC. Amino acid sequence: CSSSAQETQYF.

The chain is built from TRBV9 and TRBJ2-7; TRBD1 matches 7 bases. The V segment lost 3 bases and the J segment 0 bases; nucleotides outside the gene matches: 6. This CDR3 is built from 15 residues. Germline values: CDR1 SGDLS, CDR2 YYNGEE. The CDR3 loop reads CASSEGQDSSYEQYF. The CDR3 DNA sequence: TGTGCCAGCAGCGAAGGACAGGACAGCTCCTACGAGCAGTACTTC.